A selection of T cell receptor beta chains follows, all from one sample in a study of naive and memory T cell subsets. MiXCR, applied by TCRdb to the UMI-ligation and nested PCR reads, yields one record per CDR3 protein. The profile shows approximately 85,000 distinct CDR3 sequences, more than 6.5% of them singletons. Material: central memory CD4+ T cells from blood. Source of these receptors: a human donor in good health. The CDR3 runs from the conserved cysteine through the conserved F or W. Fields, in order: V gene, D gene, clone size, CDR3 length, J gene, CDR3 DNA, CDR3 protein. D genes are given only for firm matches. Clone size, where shown, is once, few, many, or a class for clones that have expanded.

TRBV10-3,TRBD1,few,15,TRBJ2-1,TGTGCCACACTAGACCGGGACAGGGGCCGCAATGAGCAGTTCTTC,CATLDRDRGRNEQFF
TRBV30,NA,many,13,TRBJ1-1,TGTGCCTGGAGTTTCTATCGGAACACTGAAGCTTTCTTT,CAWSFYRNTEAFF
TRBV18,TRBD2,NA,15,TRBJ2-7,TGTGCCAGCTGCCCTAGCGGGAAGCAGTCCTACGAGCAGTACTTC,CASCPSGKQSYEQYF
TRBV10-3,NA,few,12,TRBJ1-1,TGTGCCATCAGTGATGAGAGGCCTGAAGCTTTCTTT,CAISDERPEAFF
TRBV7-2,NA,many,13,TRBJ1-5,TGTGCCAGCAGCTACCGACAGGCTCAGCCCCAGCATTTT,CASSYRQAQPQHF
TRBV6-1,TRBD1,many,18,TRBJ1-5,TGTGCCAGCAGCTACCGGGACAGGCCTATACATAGCAATCAGCCCCAGCATTTT,CASSYRDRPIHSNQPQHF
TRBV7-8,NA,NA,10,TRBJ2-3,TGTGTCAGCGGATTAGATACGCAGTATTTT,CVSGLDTQYF
TRBV5-1,NA,NA,16,TRBJ2-1,TGCGCCAGCAGCCCTCTCCCGGGGGCGGCTGCCAATGAGCAGTTCTTC,CASSPLPGAAANEQFF
TRBV20-1,NA,many,13,TRBJ1-6,TGCAGTGCTAGGGACAGTTTTAATTCACCCCTCCACTTT,CSARDSFNSPLHF
TRBV10-3,NA,few,14,TRBJ1-5,TGTGCCATCAGTGAGTCGCTTGCGAGTCAGCCCCAGCATTTT,CAISESLASQPQHF
TRBV12-3/TRBV12-4,NA,many,14,TRBJ2-7,TGTGCCAGCAGTTTAGCCCGTTACTCCTACGAGCAGTACTTC,CASSLARYSYEQYF
TRBV5-1,NA,many,13,TRBJ1-3,TGCGCCAGCAGTAGTCAGCCTGGAAACACCATATATTTT,CASSSQPGNTIYF
TRBV3-1,NA,many,15,TRBJ2-4,TGTGCCAGCAGCCAAGACTTACGGGGCAAAAACATTCAGTACTTC,CASSQDLRGKNIQYF
TRBV7-2,NA,many,17,TRBJ2-6,TGTGCCAGCAGCTCCCCGGGACAATCTCCTGGGGCCAACGTCCTGACTTTC,CASSSPGQSPGANVLTF
TRBV7-3,NA,many,14,TRBJ1-1,TGTGCCAGCAGCTTAGAGGGTGGGAAAACTGAAGCTTTCTTT,CASSLEGGKTEAFF
TRBV6-2/TRBV6-3,NA,many,14,TRBJ1-5,TGTGCCAGCAGTTTACCCAGGAAAAATCAGCCCCAGCATTTT,CASSLPRKNQPQHF
TRBV4-2,NA,many,15,TRBJ1-3,TGTGCCAGCAGCCTAGATCCGGGAGAGTCAAACACCATATATTTT,CASSLDPGESNTIYF
TRBV20-1,NA,NA,16,TRBJ2-3,TGCAGTGCTAACGGGGGGCGGGGGAGTCTTTCAGATACGCAGTATTTT,CSANGGRGSLSDTQYF